This passage covers 21 T cell receptor beta chains from one sample sequenced in a study of beta chain features in type 1 diabetes. Whole-study findings and limits: In all four CD4+ subsets, TCRB CDR3 length was significantly, moderately reduced in type 1 diabetes.

These receptors lack a known antigen. The whole isolated RNA underwent reverse transcription, so sequencing captured expressed TCRB transcripts. Data came from immunoSEQ multiplex PCR; TCRdb stores just in-frame clones and leaves some out. This sample has about 640,000 clones, with about an eighth found just once. Material: naive CD4+ T cells from blood. All receptors derive from a man aged 25 to 40 with type 1 diabetes.

The rearrangement uses TRBV7-9 and TRBJ2-1; D not certain. Between the trimmed V and J ends, which lost 5 bases and 0 bases, there was a span of 14 bases. Germline assignment: CDR1 SEHNR and CDR2 FQNEAQ (reference sequence). CDR3 length: 16 residues. The CDR3 loop is CASSQNDWSSYNEQFF. For the CDR3, the DNA is TGTGCCAGCAGCCAGAACGACTGGAGCTCCTACAATGAGCAGTTCTTC.

The chain has TRBV7-2 and TRBJ2-5; D is ambiguous. Germline CDR1 and CDR2: SGHTA and FQGNSA. This CDR3 is built from 12 residues. Deletions cut 5 bases from V and 5 bases from J, with 9 bases between. CDR3 coding DNA: TGTGCCAGCAGCGCCTTGGCGGAGACCCAGTACTTC. Translating gives CASSALAETQYF. The variable domain in full, completed from reference TRBV7-2 and TRBJ2-5, reads GAGVSQSPSNKVTEKGKDVELRCDPISGHTALYWYRQSLGQGLEFLIYFQGNSAPDKSGLPSDRFSAERTGGSVSTLTIQRTQQEDSAVYLCASSALAETQYFGPGTRLLVL.

This clone was counted between two and nine times. The genes are TRBV30 and TRBJ1-5; unclear D gene. This CDR3 has 15 amino acids. Trimming took 3 bases from V and 4 from J, leaving 16 bases between them. The germline V gene has CDR1 GTSNPN and CDR2 SVGIG (reference sequence). CDR3 residues: CAWSPSPRGNQPQHF. The CDR3 DNA follows: TGTGCCTGGAGCCCCTCGCCTAGAGGGAATCAGCCCCAGCATTTT.

This clone was counted between two and nine times. V usage is TRBV4-3 and J usage is TRBJ2-7; possible D gene TRBD2, 5 bases. The germline V gene encodes CDR1 LGHNA and CDR2 YSLEER. The ends were cut back, 0 bases at V and 8 bases at J, with 20 bases in the middle. This CDR3 has 16 amino acids. The chain's CDR3 is CASSQESAAPGIKQYF. Here the CDR3 DNA reads TGCGCCAGCAGCCAAGAATCGGCGGCTCCGGGGATTAAGCAGTACTTC.

V gene TRBV2 combines with J gene TRBJ1-5; 8 bases fit TRBD1. The CDR3 spans 14 residues. Trimming removed 6 bases from V and 4 bases from J; junction bases left unmatched: 5. Germline-derived CDR1 and CDR2 are SNHLY and FYNNEI. CDR3: CASSRTGLNQPQHF. The CDR3 coding sequence is TGTGCCAGCAGCCGGACAGGGCTAAATCAGCCCCAGCATTTT.

This clone was found a few times. The rearrangement uses TRBV10-3 and TRBJ1-2; 12 bases align to TRBD1. V was pared by 7 bases and J by 3 bases, with 9 bases of the junction left unmatched. The CDR3 consists of 16 residues. Germline assignment: CDR1 ENHRY and CDR2 SYGVKD. The CDR3 here is CAINPGQGADYYGYTF. Here the CDR3 DNA reads TGTGCCATCAACCCGGGACAGGGGGCTGACTACTATGGCTACACCTTC.

This clone has more than one count but fewer than ten. The V gene is TRBV29-1, the J gene TRBJ1-1; D is uncertain. Germline CDR1 reads SQVTM; CDR2 reads ANQGSEA. The ends were cut back, 7 bases at V and 0 bases at J, with 6 bases in the middle. The CDR3 contains 11 residues. CDR3 protein: CSARLNTEAFF. DNA of the CDR3: TGCAGCGCCCGACTGAACACTGAAGCTTTCTTT.

This clone showed up just a few times. V and J are TRBV2 and TRBJ2-2, with 7 bases matching TRBD1. This CDR3 is built from 16 residues. The ends lost 2 bases at V and 1 base at J; junction bases unmatched: 4. Per the germline V gene, CDR1 is SNHLY and CDR2 is FYNNEI. The CDR3 here is CASSETGTVNTGELFF. The CDR3 region has the DNA TGTGCCAGCAGTGAAACCGGGACAGTGAACACCGGGGAGCTGTTTTTT.

A few counts support this clone. Here the CDR3 reads CASSLGANEKLFF. CDR3 in DNA: TGTGCCAGCAGCTTGGGCGCCAATGAAAAACTGTTTTTT. The genes are TRBV5-6 and TRBJ1-4; the D is unclear. The CDR3 spans 13 residues. Trimming removed 0 bases from V and 5 bases from J, with 5 bases in between. Germline V gene lookup returns CDR1 SGHDT and CDR2 YYEEEE.

Remarks on this clone: An end of the junction does not agree with germline; a read error may underlie this. The chain employs TRBV7-7 and TRBJ2-5; 7 bases are shared with TRBD2. CDR3 length equals 16 residues. Germline V gene lookup returns CDR1 SSHAT and CDR2 FNYEAQ (reference sequence). CDR3 sequence (DNA): TGTGCTAGCAGCTTTGGGCGCGGCGGGGGCCAAGAGACCCAGTACTTC. Translation: CASSFGRGGGQETQYF.

This chain joins TRBV2 and TRBJ2-7; 7 nucleotides align to TRBD1. Germline V gene data show CDR1 as SNHLY and CDR2 as FYNNEI. V dropped 6 bases and J dropped 6; count of bases not matched to a gene: 5. This CDR3 has 12 amino acids. DNA of the CDR3: TGTGCCAGCAGACAGGGGATCTCCGAGCAGTACTTC. It yields the protein CASRQGISEQYF.

In its sample, this clone was seen a few times. The rearrangement joins TRBV5-4 to TRBJ2-2, with unresolved D. Per the germline V gene, CDR1 is SGHNT and CDR2 is YYREEE (reference sequence). Trimming took 0 bases from V and 2 from J, leaving 5 bases between them. The CDR3 is made up of 14 amino acids. CDR3 residues: CASSLEINTGELFF. Written as DNA, the CDR3 is TGTGCCAGCAGCTTGGAAATCAACACCGGGGAGCTGTTTTTT.

Remarks on this clone: Within the sample, other DNA sequences also encode this same CDR3. The chain uses TRBV18 and TRBJ2-7, with TRBD1 identical over 7 bases. CDR1 is KGHSH and CDR2 is LQKENI in the germline V gene. V gave up 5 bases and J gave up 3 bases; unmatched junction bases: 1. The CDR3 totals 12 residues. CDR3 region: CASSGDSYEQYF. DNA for the CDR3: TGTGCCAGCTCAGGGGACAGCTACGAGCAGTACTTC.

The chain is built from TRBV5-1 and TRBJ1-2; D gene unclear. In germline, CDR1 is SGHRS, CDR2 YFSETQ. The CDR3 loop spans 14 amino acids. Trimming shortened V by 1 base and J by 8 bases, and 15 bases separated the two germline ends. CDR3 protein: CASSLTGSRWGYTF. The CDR3 DNA reads as TGCGCCAGCAGCTTGACCGGCTCGCGGTGGGGCTACACCTTC.

The chain employs TRBV25-1 and TRBJ2-1, with unresolved D. The germline gives CDR1 MGHDK, CDR2 SYGVNS. The V gene lost 1 base and the J gene lost 5 bases, with 15 bases spanning the gap. This CDR3 has 16 residues. In DNA, the CDR3 is TGTGCCAGCAGTGAATCGTCAAAGGGTTTCAACAATGAGCAGTTCTTC. Protein product: CASSESSKGFNNEQFF. The whole variable domain, remainder taken from reference TRBV25-1 and TRBJ2-1, is EADIYQTPRYLVIGTGKKITLECSQTMGHDKMYWYQQDPGMELHLIHYSYGVNSTEKGDLSSESTVSRIRTEHFPLTLESARPSHTSQYLCASSESSKGFNNEQFFGPGTRLTVL.

This clone was counted between two and nine times. The V call is TRBV9, the J call TRBJ1-2; perhaps TRBD1 as D (6 bases). Trimming pared 4 bases from V and 8 bases from J, leaving 21 bases between. Germline lookup yields CDR1 SGDLS and CDR2 YYNGEE. The CDR3 runs 15 residues. The CDR3 sequence: CASSPAEGVIYGYTF. CDR3 bases: TGTGCCAGCAGCCCGGCGGAGGGGGTCATCTACGGCTACACCTTC.

This clone was found a few times. The chain recombines TRBV2 with TRBJ2-2, with a possible D match to TRBD1 (5 bases). V was shortened by 3 bases and J by 2 bases, with 10 bases between the two germline ends. Germline-derived CDR1 and CDR2 are SNHLY and FYNNEI. The CDR3 is 15 amino acids. As DNA, the CDR3 is TGTGCCAGCAGTGAGACAGACAGCAACACCGGGGAGCTGTTTTTT. This sequence encodes CASSETDSNTGELFF.

The chain couples TRBV6-5 to TRBJ1-2; D gene unclear. V was clipped by 0 bases and J by 6 bases, with 8 bases between them. The CDR3 loop spans 13 amino acids. CDR1 is MNHEY and CDR2 is SVGAGI in the germline V gene. DNA of the CDR3: TGTGCCAGCAGTTACTCAGGTGCGAATGGCTACACCTTC. The encoded protein is CASSYSGANGYTF.

The genes are TRBV5-1 and TRBJ2-1, with TRBD1 as a possible D gene (6 bases). Germline CDR1 reads SGHRS; CDR2 reads YFSETQ. The CDR3 is 15 residues long. Between the trimmed V and J ends, which lost 0 bases and 5 bases, there was a span of 12 bases. The CDR3 DNA sequence: TGCGCCAGCAGCTTGGGACTAACAGGGAACAATGAGCAGTTCTTC. This gives the protein CASSLGLTGNNEQFF.

This clone has just a few counts. V and J are TRBV7-6 and TRBJ2-5; D unclear. CDR3 length equals 14 residues. Trimming shortened V by 7 bases and J by 6 bases, and 18 bases separated the two germline ends. Germline loops: CDR1 SGHVS, CDR2 FNYEAQ. DNA of the CDR3: TGTGCCAGCACCAACCCCTTAAAGGATCAGACCCAGTACTTC. Translation gives CASTNPLKDQTQYF.

The V and J genes are TRBV7-9 and TRBJ2-1; 7 bases align to TRBD1. V lost 5 bases, J lost 5 bases, and 18 bases stayed unmatched. Germline V gene data show CDR1 as SEHNR and CDR2 as FQNEAQ (reference sequence). The CDR3 totals 18 residues. This CDR3 reads CASSRRTVTGPIHNEQFF. The CDR3 region has the DNA TGTGCCAGCAGCCGACGGACCGTGACAGGGCCCATCCACAATGAGCAGTTCTTC.